The 16 T cell receptor beta chains reported below all come from one sample, sequenced in a study of technical replicates of blood from a handful of donors. The method was immunoSEQ multiplex PCR; TCRdb's version includes in-frame clones alone and lacks a portion of them. The table shows 84,000 or so clones, with 93% occurring only once. The sample was T cells isolated from PBMCs. These TCRs come from a human donor in good health.

This clone has only one observation. CDR3 bases: TGCGCCAGCAGCCTGACAGGGTCCCACGAGCAGTACTTC. This codes for CASSLTGSHEQYF. The chain links TRBV5-1 to TRBJ2-7, with 7 nucleotides matching TRBD1. Germline V gene lookup returns CDR1 SGHRS and CDR2 YFSETQ. The trim removed 4 bases at V and 5 bases at J, leaving 6 bases unmatched. This CDR3 is 13 amino acids long.

This rearrangement joins TRBV19 to TRBJ1-2; maybe TRBD1 (6 bases). The ends were cut back, 5 bases at V and 0 bases at J, with 16 bases in the middle. Germline CDR1 and CDR2: LNHDA and SQIVND (reference sequence). This CDR3 comprises 16 residues. The CDR3 here is CASSGQPWGSNYGYTF. The DNA of the CDR3 is TGTGCCAGTAGTGGACAGCCTTGGGGATCTAACTATGGCTACACCTTC.

This chain joins TRBV6-1 and TRBJ1-6; D ambiguous. Trimming pared 11 bases from V and 1 base from J, leaving 12 bases between. CDR3 size: 14 residues. Per the germline V gene, CDR1 is MNHNS and CDR2 is SASEGT. As DNA, the CDR3 is TGTGCCTGCCTAGGAGGATCCTATAATTCACCCCTCCACTTT. It codes for CACLGGSYNSPLHF.

This chain joins TRBV28 and TRBJ2-2, with TRBD1 matching over 9 bases. Trimming took 6 bases from V and 5 from J; bases not matched to a gene: 10. The CDR3 covers 16 residues. Germline values: CDR1 MDHEN, CDR2 SYDVKM. For the CDR3, the DNA is TGTGCCAGCAGGCTGACCGGGACAGGGTTGACCGGGGAGCTGTTTTTT. Protein: CASRLTGTGLTGELFF.

This clone was picked up one time. The chain carries TRBV7-6 and TRBJ2-5; TRBD1 agrees at 8 bases. The germline CDR1 and CDR2 sequences are SGHVS and FNYEAQ. Germline trimming cut 3 bases from V and 4 bases from J; bases unmatched to any gene: 4. The CDR3 spans 14 residues. The CDR3 here is CASSFGQGGETQYF. CDR3 in DNA: TGTGCCAGCAGCTTCGGACAGGGAGGAGAGACCCAGTACTTC.

V gene TRBV5-4 combines with J gene TRBJ2-5, with D perhaps TRBD1 (5 bases). This CDR3 comprises 13 residues. V lost 2 bases and J lost 2, with 7 bases in between. CDR1 and CDR2 (germline): SGHNT, YYREEE (reference sequence). DNA of the CDR3: TGTGCCAGCAGCTTAGGGGTACAAGAGACCCAGTACTTC. This gives the protein CASSLGVQETQYF.

The chain links TRBV5-3 to TRBJ2-7; 8 nucleotides match TRBD2. TRBV5-3 is assigned to the ORF class and has an uncertain function. The CDR3 has 19 residues. Losses at the gene ends were 2 bases for V and 0 bases for J; bases not matched to a gene: 16. CDR3 bases: TGTGCCAGAAGCTTTAAACGGGTCGTCGGGAGGGGCCGCTCCTACGAGCAGTACTTC. Translating gives CARSFKRVVGRGRSYEQYF.

This sequence joins TRBV6-5 and TRBJ1-1; possibly TRBD1 for D (5 bases). This CDR3 is built from 13 residues. The V end was cut by 7 bases, the J end by 1 base, with 10 bases between. Germline CDR1 and CDR2: MNHEY and SVGAGI. CDR3 loop: CASITGGNTEAFF. The CDR3, as DNA: TGTGCCAGCATTACCGGGGGGAACACTGAAGCTTTCTTT.

This chain links TRBV10-2 with TRBJ2-6; D gene ambiguous. The V end lost 0 bases, the J end lost 0 bases, and 9 bases lay between the germline ends. The length of the CDR3 is 17 residues. Germline loops: CDR1 WSHSY, CDR2 SAAADI. The chain's CDR3 is CASSESTPGSGANVLTF. CDR3 sequence (DNA): TGCGCCAGCAGTGAGTCGACCCCAGGCTCTGGGGCCAACGTCCTGACTTTC.

The chain combines TRBV5-4 with TRBJ1-2; 9 positions agree with TRBD1. After removal of 4 bases from V and 5 bases from J, the junction contained 9 bases not matched to a gene. The CDR3 is 15 amino acids. CDR1 and CDR2 (germline): SGHNT, YYREEE (reference sequence). As DNA, the CDR3 is TGTGCCAGCAGCCAGCCGGGACAGGGCTTATATGGCTACACCTTC. Translating gives CASSQPGQGLYGYTF.

The rearrangement links TRBV5-1 to TRBJ2-7; 12 bases align to TRBD2. The CDR3 covers 20 residues. Trimming removed 2 bases from V and 2 bases from J; junction bases left unmatched: 17. CDR1 and CDR2 (germline): SGHRS, YFSETQ. The DNA for the CDR3 is TGCGCCAGCAGCTTTGGGGCATTAACTAGCGGGAGGCTTACAACCTACGAGCAGTACTTC. It translates to CASSFGALTSGRLTTYEQYF. Looking up the rest from reference TRBV5-1 and TRBJ2-7 gives the full variable domain: KAGVTQTPRYLIKTRGQQVTLSCSPISGHRSVSWYQQTPGQGLQFLFEYFSETQRNKGNFPGRFSGRQFSNSRSEMNVSTLELGDSALYLCASSFGALTSGRLTTYEQYFGPGTRLTVT.

The V gene is TRBV29-1, the J gene TRBJ2-3; TRBD2 aligns across 7 bases. CDR1 SQVTM and CDR2 ANQGSEA come from the germline V gene. Trimming cost V 8 bases and J 0 bases; bases outside gene matches: 17. The CDR3 length is 17 residues. The DNA of the CDR3 is TGCAGCACCATTCCGGGACTAATAACTAGAAGCACAGATACGCAGTATTTT. Amino acid sequence: CSTIPGLITRSTDTQYF.

The chain is built from TRBV20-1 and TRBJ1-2, with D hard to call. The V gene lost 3 bases and the J gene lost 8 bases, with 7 bases spanning the gap. The V gene's germline CDR1 is DFQATT and CDR2 SNEGSKA (reference sequence). The CDR3 has 10 residues. The CDR3 region has the DNA TGCAGTGCTAGCCTTCCGGGCTACACCTTC. Translating gives CSASLPGYTF.

This clone was seen once. The chain carries TRBV9 and TRBJ1-2, with D maybe TRBD1 (5 bases). V lost 2 bases and J lost 14, with 16 bases in between. Germline CDR1 SGDLS, CDR2 YYNGEE. The CDR3 consists of 12 residues. The CDR3 sequence is CASSVTPTDTTF. In DNA, the CDR3 is TGTGCCAGCAGCGTGACCCCGACGGACACAACCTTC.

V gene TRBV7-9 combines with J gene TRBJ1-4; D might be TRBD1 (6 bases). The CDR3 runs to 16 residues. V was shortened by 3 bases and J by 8 bases, with 19 bases between the two germline ends. Germline values: CDR1 SEHNR, CDR2 FQNEAQ (reference sequence). DNA of the CDR3: TGTGCCAGCAGCTTTAACCGGGCAGGGGAGGGAGAAAAACTGTTTTTT. Amino acids: CASSFNRAGEGEKLFF.

The rearrangement joins TRBV11-2 to TRBJ2-5; D remains unclear. V lost 0 bases to trimming and J lost 5 bases, with 10 bases between them. The CDR3 extends over 14 amino acids. Germline CDR1 reads SGHAT; CDR2 reads FQNNGV. The CDR3 nucleotides read TGTGCCAGCAGCTTAGACAGCGCCGGGGAGACCCAGTACTTC. Its translation is CASSLDSAGETQYF.